These T cell receptor beta chains were read from a single sample in a study of Graves' ophthalmopathy and Graves' hyperthyroidism. TCRdb re-called the multiplex PCR reads with MiXCR, one entry per CDR3 protein. The sample gives some 160,000 distinct CDR3 sequences, around two fifths of which show up once; about 9.5% is in the top ten. Specimen: peripheral blood. These receptors all come from a man aged 25-45 years with Graves' ophthalmopathy. The CDR3 runs from the conserved cysteine through the conserved F or W. Each record gives: V gene, clone size, J gene, D gene, CDR3 DNA, CDR3 protein. A D gene is named only where the DNA matches it firmly. Clone size, where shown, is once, few, many, or a class for clones that have expanded.

>TRBV7-8|many|TRBJ2-5|TRBD2
TGTGCCAGCAGCTCGGGAGGAGGGAGTCAAGAGACCCAGTACTTC
CASSSGGGSQETQYF
>TRBV5-5|NA|TRBJ2-5|TRBD2
TGTGCCAGCAGCGTCGGGACTAGCGGGCAAGAGACCCAGTACTTC
CASSVGTSGQETQYF
>TRBV6-5|NA|TRBJ2-3|NA
TGTGCCAGCAGTTCGATCACAGATACGCAGTATTTT
CASSSITDTQYF
>TRBV7-9|many|TRBJ2-2|NA
TGTGCCAGCAGCTTTTCTCGGCAGGTCCGGACCGCGAGCACCGGGGAGCTGTTTTTT
CASSFSRQVRTASTGELFF
>TRBV6-1|many|TRBJ2-2|NA
TGTGCCAGCAGTGAGGTTCCGCAGGTCACCGGGGAGCTGTTTTTT
CASSEVPQVTGELFF
>TRBV27|many|TRBJ1-2|TRBD1
TGTGCCAGCAGTGTTCAGGGGGCGACCCCTTTTGGCTATGGCTACACCTTC
CASSVQGATPFGYGYTF
>TRBV6-2/TRBV6-3|many|TRBJ2-7|TRBD2
TGTGCCAGCAGTTATTCCGGGACTAGCGGGCTCTTAACCTACGAGCAGTACTTC
CASSYSGTSGLLTYEQYF
>TRBV6-5|NA|TRBJ1-6|TRBD1
TGTGCCAGCAGTTACCCGGACAGGGCTAATTCACCCCTCCACTTT
CASSYPDRANSPLHF
>TRBV6-1|NA|TRBJ2-5|NA
TGTGCCAGCAGCCCCCAGGGGAGCGGAACGGGGACCCAGTACTTC
CASSPQGSGTGTQYF
>TRBV5-6|NA|TRBJ2-2|NA
TGTGCCAGCAGCTTGATTCAAGGCCCCGGGGAGCTGTTTTTT
CASSLIQGPGELFF
>TRBV27|NA|TRBJ2-7|NA
TGTGCCAGCAGGAAAAACAGGGATCCCTACGAGCAGTACTTC
CASRKNRDPYEQYF
>TRBV3-1|many|TRBJ1-1|NA
TGTGCCAGCAGCCAAGATCAGACGCGGATAGGCCAGGCTTTCTTT
CASSQDQTRIGQAFF
>TRBV28|once|TRBJ1-1|NA
TGTGCCAGCAGTGAAGGAGGGTACAATTATATGAACACTGAAGCTTTCTTT
CASSEGGYNYMNTEAFF
>TRBV12-3/TRBV12-4|many|TRBJ2-2|TRBD2
TGTGCCAGCAGTCCTCAAGCGGGACACACCGGGGAGCTGTTTTTT
CASSPQAGHTGELFF
>TRBV27|many|TRBJ1-1|NA
TGTGCCAGCTCGGGCCGACACCCTATAATTGAAGCTTTCTTT
CASSGRHPIIEAFF
>TRBV5-1|few|TRBJ2-7|TRBD1
TGCGCCAGCAGCCCGACAGGGGTTGGGTACGAGCAGTACTTC
CASSPTGVGYEQYF
>TRBV30|many|TRBJ1-2|NA
TGTGCCTGGAGTGCCTCAGGGGTGTATGGCTACACCTTC
CAWSASGVYGYTF
>TRBV6-1|NA|TRBJ2-5|NA
TGTGCCAGCAGCGTGGAACCCATGACGACCCAGTACTTC
CASSVEPMTTQYF
>TRBV5-1|NA|TRBJ1-2|NA
TGCGCCAGCGCCCCTCAGGGTCTAGATGGCTACACCTTC
CASAPQGLDGYTF
>TRBV11-2|many|TRBJ2-7|NA
TGTGCCAGCAGCGCCTCGTTAGAGCAGTACTTC
CASSASLEQYF
>TRBV15|many|TRBJ2-7|TRBD2
TGTGCCACCAGCCGGGAGGGCCCGGACGAGCAGTACTTC
CATSREGPDEQYF
>TRBV30|many|TRBJ1-1|NA
TGTGCCTGGAGTGAATCGCGGACAAGGGTGGGGCGGAACACTGAAGCTTTCTTT
CAWSESRTRVGRNTEAFF
>TRBV20-1|NA|TRBJ2-7|TRBD1
TGCAGTGCTAGAGATCAGGGGGTTGGGTACTTC
CSARDQGVGYF
>TRBV27|many|TRBJ2-2|NA
TGTGCCAGCAGTTTACTCCCCGGGTCCGGGGAGCTGTTTTTT
CASSLLPGSGELFF
>TRBV12-3/TRBV12-4|many|TRBJ1-5|NA
TGTGCCAGCAGTCCTTGGGAGCAGCCCCAGCATTTT
CASSPWEQPQHF
>TRBV12-3/TRBV12-4|NA|TRBJ1-2|TRBD1
TGTGCCAGCAGTTACCAGGGGGCTTTCTATGGCTACACCTTC
CASSYQGAFYGYTF